This T cell receptor beta chain was captured by sequencing in a study of T cells in Graves' hyperthyroidism and ophthalmopathy. Trimming stripped 3 bases from V and 4 bases from J, with 6 bases between. Germline V gene sequence: CDR1 LNHDA, CDR2 SQIVND (reference sequence). This CDR3 region has 12 residues. RNA transcripts served as the template for amplifying TCR beta CDR3 regions. The study used the HTBI primer set for a first-round RT-PCR of the TCR CDR3. TCRdb analysed the multiplex PCR reads with MiXCR anew, one entry per CDR3 protein. The sample holds about half a million distinct CDR3 sequences; approximately 23% are singletons and the top ten take around 50%. Notes on the study in general: Ophthalmopathy was model-predicted a median approximately 6.4 months pre-onset. Among clonotypes expanded in thyroid above 0.001, most were also found in blood.

A remark on this clonotype: Antigen unknown.

The authors took PBMCs from 10 ml fresh peripheral blood. This sequence originates from a woman in her 70s with Graves' ophthalmopathy. The chain employs TRBV19 and TRBJ2-5; D not resolved. The sample consisted of blood. CDR3 amino acids: CASSIFGETQYF. CDR3 nucleotides: TGTGCCAGTAGTATCTTCGGAGAGACCCAGTACTTC.